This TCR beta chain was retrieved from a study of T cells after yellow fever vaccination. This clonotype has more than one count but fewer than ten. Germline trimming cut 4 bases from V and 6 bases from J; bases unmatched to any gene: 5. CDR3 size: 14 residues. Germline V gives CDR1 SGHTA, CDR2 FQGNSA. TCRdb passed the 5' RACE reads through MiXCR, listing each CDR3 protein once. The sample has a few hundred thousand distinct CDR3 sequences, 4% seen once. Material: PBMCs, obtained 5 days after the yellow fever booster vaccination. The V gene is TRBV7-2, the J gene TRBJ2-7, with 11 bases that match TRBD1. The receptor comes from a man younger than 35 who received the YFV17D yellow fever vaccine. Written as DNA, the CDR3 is TGTGCCAGCAGCTCGGGACAGGGGGATCGCGAGCAGTACTTC. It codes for CASSSGQGDREQYF. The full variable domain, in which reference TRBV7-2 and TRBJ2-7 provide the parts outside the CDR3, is GAGVSQSPSNKVTEKGKDVELRCDPISGHTALYWYRQSLGQGLEFLIYFQGNSAPDKSGLPSDRFSAERTGGSVSTLTIQRTQQEDSAVYLCASSSGQGDREQYFGPGTRLTVT.